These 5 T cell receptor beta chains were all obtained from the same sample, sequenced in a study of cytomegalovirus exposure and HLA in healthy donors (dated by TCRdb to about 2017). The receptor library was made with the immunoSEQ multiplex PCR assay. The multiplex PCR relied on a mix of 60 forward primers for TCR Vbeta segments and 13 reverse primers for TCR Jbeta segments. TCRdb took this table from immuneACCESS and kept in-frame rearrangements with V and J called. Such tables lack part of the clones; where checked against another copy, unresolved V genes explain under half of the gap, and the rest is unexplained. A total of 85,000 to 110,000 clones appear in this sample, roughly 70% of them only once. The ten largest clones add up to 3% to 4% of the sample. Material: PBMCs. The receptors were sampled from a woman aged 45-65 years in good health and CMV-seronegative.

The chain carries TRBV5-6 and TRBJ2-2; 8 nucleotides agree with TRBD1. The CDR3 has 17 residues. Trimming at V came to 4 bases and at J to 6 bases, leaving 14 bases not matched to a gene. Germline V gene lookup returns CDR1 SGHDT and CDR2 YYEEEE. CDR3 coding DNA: TGTGCCAGCAGCGAAACCCCAGGACAGGGTGGGGCCGGGGAGCTGTTTTTT. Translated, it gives CASSETPGQGGAGELFF.

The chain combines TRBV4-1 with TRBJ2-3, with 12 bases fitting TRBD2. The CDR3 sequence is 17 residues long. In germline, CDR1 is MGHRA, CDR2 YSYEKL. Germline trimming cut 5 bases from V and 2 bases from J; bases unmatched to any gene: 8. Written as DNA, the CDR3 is TGCGCCAGCAGCAGAGCGCTAGCGGGGGGGGCCACAGATACGCAGTATTTT. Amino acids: CASSRALAGGATDTQYF.

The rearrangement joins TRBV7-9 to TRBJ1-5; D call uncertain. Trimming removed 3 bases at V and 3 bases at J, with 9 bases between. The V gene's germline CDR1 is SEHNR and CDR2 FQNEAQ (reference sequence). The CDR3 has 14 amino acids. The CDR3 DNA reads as TGTGCCAGCAGCTTCTCGGGGTTCAATCAGCCCCAGCATTTT. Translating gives CASSFSGFNQPQHF.

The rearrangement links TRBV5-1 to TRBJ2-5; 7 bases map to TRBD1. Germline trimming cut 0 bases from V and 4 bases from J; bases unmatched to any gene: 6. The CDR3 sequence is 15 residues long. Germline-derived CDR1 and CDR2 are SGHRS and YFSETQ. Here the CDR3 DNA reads TGCGCCAGCAGCTTGGGACACCCAGGGGGAGAGACCCAGTACTTC. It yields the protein CASSLGHPGGETQYF.

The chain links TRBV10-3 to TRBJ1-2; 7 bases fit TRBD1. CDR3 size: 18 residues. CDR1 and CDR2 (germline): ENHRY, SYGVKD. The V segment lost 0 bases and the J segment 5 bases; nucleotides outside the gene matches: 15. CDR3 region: CAISESTGVPKVGYGYTF. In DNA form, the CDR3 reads TGTGCCATCAGTGAGTCTACAGGGGTCCCAAAGGTTGGATATGGCTACACCTTC.